Listed below are T cell receptor beta chains from one sample, sequenced in a study of control samples from healthy donors and cancer patients. Data came from immunoSEQ multiplex PCR; TCRdb stores just in-frame clones and leaves some out. The sample lists 100,000 to 150,000 clones; roughly nine tenths were seen once. The sequenced sample consisted of PBMCs. These receptors all stem from a man aged 50-60 years with head and neck cancer. The CDR3 runs from the conserved cysteine through the conserved F or W. D genes are given only for firm matches. Clone sizes are given selectively: once, few, many, or a class where the clone is expanded.

j_call	d_call	clone_size	v_call	cdr3_nt	cdr3_aa
TRBJ2-2	TRBD2	-	TRBV3-1/TRBV3-2	TGTGCCAGCAGCCTGGGACTAGCGGGGGGAAACACCGGGGAGCTGTTTTTT	CASSLGLAGGNTGELFF
TRBJ1-4	-	-	TRBV5-6	TGTGCCAGCAGCCCGGCCCCAGGAAGTGAAAAACTGTTTTTT	CASSPAPGSEKLFF
TRBJ2-5	-	-	TRBV5-1	TGCGCCAGCAGCTTGGAGGGGGGGCGAATAGAGACCCAGTACTTC	CASSLEGGRIETQYF
TRBJ2-4	-	-	TRBV6-8	TGTGCCAGCAGCAAACATAAGGGCAAAAACATTCAGTACTTC	CASSKHKGKNIQYF
TRBJ2-5	-	-	TRBV5-1	TGCGCCAGCAGCTTGGAGACTCAAGAGACCCAGTACTTC	CASSLETQETQYF
TRBJ2-5	-	few	TRBV5-1	TGCGCCAGCAGCCAGACTAGTCATGAGACCCAGTACTTC	CASSQTSHETQYF
TRBJ1-3	-	once	TRBV7-2	TGTGCCAGCAACCAGTCCGGAAACACCATATATTTT	CASNQSGNTIYF
TRBJ1-1	-	-	TRBV7-9	TGTGCCAGCAGCTTAGAAGGGGACACTGAAGCTTTCTTT	CASSLEGDTEAFF
TRBJ2-5	TRBD1	-	TRBV5-1	TGCGCCCGCAGCCGACAGGGGGCGGGGGAGACCCAGTACTTC	CARSRQGAGETQYF
TRBJ1-2	TRBD1	-	TRBV5-5	TGTGCCAGCAGCGGTCGGGACAGGGGCTTTTCCTACTATGGCTACACCTTC	CASSGRDRGFSYYGYTF
TRBJ2-5	-	-	TRBV5-1	TGCGCCAGCAGCTTGGCGGCGAGCCAAGAGACCCAGTACTTC	CASSLAASQETQYF
TRBJ2-3	-	-	TRBV5-1	TGCGCCAGCAGCTTGTGGGGCCAGTCGAGAGAGGATACGCAGTATTTT	CASSLWGQSREDTQYF
TRBJ1-5	-	once	TRBV5-5	TGTGCCAGCAGCTTGGAGGTTTTTGAGGCGACAGTTTTAAATCAGCCCCAGCATTTT	CASSLEVFEATVLNQPQHF
TRBJ2-7	TRBD2	-	TRBV5-4	TGTGCCAGCAGCCATTCTAGCGGGGGGCACTACGAGCAGTACTTC	CASSHSSGGHYEQYF
TRBJ2-7	-	-	TRBV7-7	TGTGCTAGCAGCCAAAACTCTTCCCGTGACTACGAGCAGTACTTC	CASSQNSSRDYEQYF
TRBJ2-1	TRBD2	-	TRBV23-1	TGCGCCAGCAGTCAATTAGGACTAGCGGGAAAGTTTGAGCAGTTCTTC	CASSQLGLAGKFEQFF
TRBJ1-1	-	few	TRBV3-1/TRBV3-2	TGTGCCAGCCGCAAGGAGAACACTGAAGCTTTCTTT	CASRKENTEAFF
TRBJ1-2	-	-	TRBV7-2	TGTGCCAGCAGCTTAACCCCTGGAGAGCTATATGGCTACACCTTC	CASSLTPGELYGYTF
TRBJ1-4	-	-	TRBV12-3/TRBV12-4	TGTGCCAGCAGTCAGGCAACTAATGAAAAACTGTTTTTT	CASSQATNEKLFF
TRBJ1-2	-	-	TRBV18	TGTGCCAGCTCACCAACACAGGGAAGTGGCTACACCTTC	CASSPTQGSGYTF
TRBJ2-1	TRBD2	-	TRBV3-1/TRBV3-2	TGTGCCAGCAGCCTACACGTAGCGGGATACAATGAGCAGTTCTTC	CASSLHVAGYNEQFF
TRBJ2-7	-	-	TRBV28	TGTGCCAGCAGTTCCCCAGGCGAGCAGTACTTC	CASSSPGEQYF
TRBJ2-7	-	once	TRBV3-1/TRBV3-2	TGTGCCAGCAGCCAAGATCGGGGGCAGGGTTTCTACGAGCAGTACTTC	CASSQDRGQGFYEQYF
TRBJ2-7	-	-	TRBV19	TGTGCCAGTAGCCCCGCTGGGGGACGGTCCTACGAGCAGTACTTC	CASSPAGGRSYEQYF
TRBJ2-7	-	-	TRBV7-2	TGTGCCAGCAGCTTAGATCGCGGCGAGCAGTACTTC	CASSLDRGEQYF
TRBJ2-7	TRBD1	-	TRBV5-1	TGCGCCAGCAGCTCGCCGATAGACAGGGGAGGCTACGAGCAGTACTTC	CASSSPIDRGGYEQYF
TRBJ2-5	-	-	TRBV14	TGTGCCAGCAGCCAAGTGGCCGGGGGGCCCCAAGAGACCCAGTACTTC	CASSQVAGGPQETQYF
TRBJ2-5	-	-	TRBV19	TGTGCCAGTAGTATCGGGGTCAGGAGGGAGACCCAGTACTTC	CASSIGVRRETQYF
TRBJ1-2	-	-	TRBV5-4	TGTGCCAGCAGCCCCCAGCAGGGGAAGGGCTACACCTTC	CASSPQQGKGYTF
TRBJ1-1	-	-	TRBV19	TGTGCCAGTAAGGCCTTTATTGCGGAGGTGAACACTGAAGCTTTCTTT	CASKAFIAEVNTEAFF
TRBJ1-6	TRBD1	few	TRBV6-1	TGTGCCAGCAGTGAAGACAGGGGAGGTAATTCACCCCTCCACTTT	CASSEDRGGNSPLHF
TRBJ2-3	TRBD2	-	TRBV2	TGTGCCAGCAGTGAAGAGGGACTAGCGGGGGCCGGCACAGATACGCAGTATTTT	CASSEEGLAGAGTDTQYF
TRBJ2-1	-	-	TRBV18	TGTGCCAGCTCACCACCGGCGGTCAATGAGCAGTTCTTC	CASSPPAVNEQFF
TRBJ2-1	TRBD2	-	TRBV4-2	TGTGCCAGCAGCCAGGGGGGGGGTGAGCAGTTCTTC	CASSQGGGEQFF
TRBJ1-6	-	-	TRBV3-1/TRBV3-2	TGTGCCAGCAGCCAAGAACAGCCTAGCTCCTATAATTCACCCCTCCACTTT	CASSQEQPSSYNSPLHF
TRBJ2-1	TRBD1	-	TRBV7-9	TGTGCCAGCAGCCCTACCGGACAGGGGGCTTCCTACAATGAGCAGTTCTTC	CASSPTGQGASYNEQFF
TRBJ2-7	-	-	TRBV10-3	TGTGCCATCAGGAAGGCAGGGCCGACCTACGAGCAGTACTTC	CAIRKAGPTYEQYF
TRBJ1-2	-	-	TRBV7-2	TGTGCCAGCAGCCCAGTGGGACAACACTATGGCTACACCTTC	CASSPVGQHYGYTF
TRBJ2-1	-	-	TRBV9	TGTGCCAGCAGCGTAGCGACCCAGGCCCTAAATGAGCAGTTCTTC	CASSVATQALNEQFF
TRBJ2-3	-	-	TRBV24-1	TGTGCCACCAGTGATCCCCGGGACTTCTCAGATACGCAGTATTTT	CATSDPRDFSDTQYF
TRBJ2-2	-	once	TRBV15	TGTGCCACCAGCAGAGCCACAGGGTTTGCCGGGGAGCTGTTTTTT	CATSRATGFAGELFF
TRBJ2-1	-	-	TRBV28	TGTGCCAGCAGTCCCCATAGCAAGACCTACAATGAGCAGTTCTTC	CASSPHSKTYNEQFF
TRBJ2-3	TRBD2	few	TRBV3-1/TRBV3-2	TGTGCCAGCAGCCAAGTCTTACTAGCGGGGGAGTATACGCAGTATTTT	CASSQVLLAGEYTQYF
TRBJ2-7	-	few	TRBV5-4	TGTGCCAGCAGCTCCGACAAGGCGTACGAGCAGTACTTC	CASSSDKAYEQYF
TRBJ2-7	TRBD1	-	TRBV6-5	TGTGCCAGCAGTTCTACCGGGACAGTTTCCTACGAGCAGTACTTC	CASSSTGTVSYEQYF
TRBJ2-5	TRBD1	-	TRBV6-5	TGTGCCAGCTCCCAGGACAGGGTAGTTCAAGAGACCCAGTACTTC	CASSQDRVVQETQYF
TRBJ1-4	-	-	TRBV2	TGTGCCAGCAGTCGAGGGCAGGTGAACGAAAAACTGTTTTTT	CASSRGQVNEKLFF
TRBJ2-1	-	-	TRBV5-1	TGCGCCAGCAGCTTGCGCGGGGAGAGTTACAATGAGCAGTTCTTC	CASSLRGESYNEQFF
TRBJ2-1	TRBD2	-	TRBV24-1	TGTGCCACCAGTGATACCCGCCTTCTGGCGGGAGGCTACAATGAGCAGTTCTTC	CATSDTRLLAGGYNEQFF
TRBJ1-3	-	-	TRBV5-6	TGTGCCAGCGGACGACAAGGGGCGGGTGGAAACACCATATATTTT	CASGRQGAGGNTIYF
TRBJ1-1	-	few	TRBV29-1	TGCAGCGTTGAATCTCAAATGAACACTGAAGCTTTCTTT	CSVESQMNTEAFF
TRBJ2-3	-	once	TRBV23-1	TGCGCCAGCAGTCAATCTCACGGTGCCAGGGAGGACGCAGATACGCAGTATTTT	CASSQSHGAREDADTQYF
TRBJ2-7	TRBD1	-	TRBV28	TGTGCCAGCAGTCCGGGACAGACCTACGAGCAGTACTTC	CASSPGQTYEQYF
TRBJ1-1	-	-	TRBV7-9	TGTGCCAGCAGCATACTGCGTACTAGGGGGAACACTGAAGCTTTCTTT	CASSILRTRGNTEAFF
TRBJ2-2	-	-	TRBV6-2/TRBV6-3	TGTGCCAGCAGCCCGGGCCCCTCGAACACCGGGGAGCTGTTTTTT	CASSPGPSNTGELFF